A single sample gave rise to the 14 T cell receptor beta chains below, sequenced in a study of T cell changes during pregnancy in multiple sclerosis. Clones were read by immunoSEQ multiplex PCR, and TCRdb kept only the in-frame ones, dropping some. The top ten clones hold around 0.67% of a sample with tens of thousands of clones, roughly 89% of them seen once. Sequenced material: CD4+ T cells from peripheral blood mononuclear cells, taken in the third trimester of pregnancy. The receptors were gathered from a female donor in good health, enrolled as a control in a pregnancy study.

The J gene is TRBJ2-3, the V gene TRBV7-2; TRBD1 is a possible D gene (8 bases). V was clipped by 3 bases and J by 4 bases, with 14 bases between them. This CDR3 comprises 15 residues. Germline V gene sequence: CDR1 SGHTA, CDR2 FQGNSA. This chain's CDR3 is CASSFRQGRADTQYF. DNA for the CDR3: TGTGCCAGCAGCTTTAGACAGGGGAGGGCAGATACGCAGTATTTT.

In its sample, this clone was seen once. The rearrangement joins TRBV19 to TRBJ1-1; D is perhaps TRBD1 (6 bases). The CDR3 totals 14 residues. Deletions cut 5 bases from V and 1 base from J, with 11 bases between. The germline V gene encodes CDR1 LNHDA and CDR2 SQIVND (reference sequence). The CDR3 sequence: CASSVTGPNTEAFF. The CDR3 DNA is TGTGCCAGTAGTGTCACAGGGCCGAACACTGAAGCTTTCTTT.

This clone has more than one count but fewer than ten. The rearrangement joins TRBV5-1 to TRBJ2-1; D gene uncertain. This CDR3 spans 12 amino acids. V was clipped by 4 bases and J by 7 bases, with 9 bases between them. Germline assignment: CDR1 SGHRS and CDR2 YFSETQ. CDR3 coding DNA: TGCGCCAGCAGCCCGGTGAGGAATGAGCAGTTCTTC. Translation gives CASSPVRNEQFF.

A few counts support this clone. The rearrangement links TRBV29-1 to TRBJ2-3, with D possibly TRBD2 on 5 matching bases. Germline V lookup: CDR1 SQVTM, CDR2 ANQGSEA. With 6 bases removed from V and 2 bases from J, the gap between germline ends came to 9 bases. This CDR3 spans 12 amino acids. Here the CDR3 DNA reads TGCAGCGTGGAGAGGGACACAGATACGCAGTATTTT. Its translation: CSVERDTDTQYF.

The chain recombines TRBV6-1 with TRBJ1-4; 8 nucleotides line up with TRBD1. With V trimmed by 4 bases and J by 8 bases, 3 bases remained unmatched. CDR3 length: 13 residues. Germline CDR1 and CDR2: MNHNS and SASEGT. CDR3 nucleotides: TGTGCCAGCAGTGGACAGGGGAGAGAAAAACTGTTTTTT. It specifies CASSGQGREKLFF.

This clone was seen only once. The rearrangement uses TRBV19 and TRBJ2-1, with 7 nucleotides matching TRBD1. Trimming cost V 9 bases and J 4 bases; bases outside gene matches: 9. This CDR3 region has 14 residues. Germline CDR1 reads LNHDA; CDR2 reads SQIVND (reference sequence). CDR3 in DNA: TGTGCCAGCACCGAGGGACAGACGTACAATGAGCAGTTCTTC. It yields the protein CASTEGQTYNEQFF. Drawing the rest from reference TRBV19 and TRBJ2-1, the complete variable domain is DGGITQSPKYLFRKEGQNVTLSCEQNLNHDAMYWYRQDPGQGLRLIYYSQIVNDFQKGDIAEGYSVSREKKESFPLTVTSAQKNPTAFYLCASTEGQTYNEQFFGPGTRLTVL.

The chain carries TRBV10-3 and TRBJ1-5, with 7 bases that match TRBD1. The CDR3 loop spans 14 amino acids. The V gene end was trimmed by 8 bases and the J gene end by 0 bases; junction bases not matched to a gene: 4. The germline V gene encodes CDR1 ENHRY and CDR2 SYGVKD. CDR3 region: CAIGTVNSNQPQHF. Here the CDR3 DNA reads TGTGCCATCGGGACAGTCAATAGCAATCAGCCCCAGCATTTT.

This chain uses TRBV9 with TRBJ2-3, with D perhaps matching TRBD1 (6 bases). The CDR3 is made up of 16 amino acids. The V and J ends lost 0 bases and 0 bases respectively, with 11 bases between them. CDR1 is SGDLS, CDR2 YYNGEE, per germline. CDR3 residues: CASSVGTGYSTDTQYF. DNA for the CDR3: TGTGCCAGCAGCGTAGGAACAGGGTATAGCACAGATACGCAGTATTTT.

The CDR3 sequence: CASSTGGIPEAFF. As DNA, the CDR3 is TGTGCCAGCTCCACAGGGGGTATACCTGAAGCTTTCTTT. The chain combines TRBV6-1 with TRBJ1-1; 8 nucleotides agree with TRBD1. CDR1 and CDR2 (germline): MNHNS, SASEGT. This CDR3 is built from 13 residues. Losses at the gene ends were 8 bases for V and 6 bases for J; bases not matched to a gene: 8.

The rearrangement joins TRBV21-1 to TRBJ2-3; no check of the table's D call, TRBD1, against the DNA was made. TRBV21-1 is recorded as a pseudogene. The CDR3 totals 14 residues. The CDR3 DNA is TGTGCCAGCAGCATTGGACAGGGCACAGATACGCAGTATTTT. Encoded protein: CASSIGQGTDTQYF.

The chain combines TRBV5-1 with TRBJ2-3; 14 nucleotides line up with TRBD2. Germline trimming cut 6 bases from V and 1 base from J; bases unmatched to any gene: 13. CDR3 length: 19 residues. Germline V gene lookup returns CDR1 SGHRS and CDR2 YFSETQ. The CDR3 is CASNRQGLAGGPGTDTQYF. The CDR3 nucleotides are TGCGCCAGCAATAGACAAGGACTAGCGGGAGGTCCGGGCACAGATACGCAGTATTTT.

This clone was picked up one time. The rearrangement links TRBV10-3 to TRBJ1-3; TRBD1 matches at 7 bases. The germline V gene has CDR1 ENHRY and CDR2 SYGVKD. The CDR3 has 14 residues. J gave up 1 base and V 7 bases, and 4 bases lay outside the gene matches. In nucleotides, the CDR3 is TGTGCCATCACCGACAGGGTTTCTGGAAACACCATATATTTT. Translated, it gives CAITDRVSGNTIYF.

The genes are TRBV6-5 and TRBJ1-1; maybe TRBD1 (6 bases). The CDR3 has 14 residues. Trimming pared 5 bases from V and 3 bases from J, leaving 13 bases between. Germline V gene sequence: CDR1 MNHEY, CDR2 SVGAGI. CDR3 sequence reads: CASSPTGLDTEAFF. CDR3 bases: TGTGCCAGCAGTCCCACAGGGCTGGACACTGAAGCTTTCTTT.

The chain has TRBV15 and TRBJ1-2; TRBD1 aligns across 9 bases. With 5 bases clipped from V and 0 bases from J, the junction kept 10 bases outside the gene matches. The CDR3 length is 17 residues. CDR1 is LNHNV, CDR2 YYDKDF, per germline (reference sequence). Written as DNA, the CDR3 is TGTGCCACCAGCCGCGGACAGGGGCTTAGTTCTAACTATGGCTACACCTTC. It encodes CATSRGQGLSSNYGYTF.